Listed here is a single T cell receptor (beta chain). Its antigen is undetermined. This specimen belongs to a study of Ad26.COV2.S vaccination and SARS-CoV-2 variants. Study-wide context: In the COV1001 trial, the donor was in the Ad26.COV2.S arm. Once, or twice with 56 days between doses, Ad26.COV2.S was given intramuscularly. General study findings and limits: The TCR breadth and depth analyses may have produced an underestimate of total T cell responses.

Treatment defined: around 19 received Ad26.COV2.S at low or high dose, single or two shots; 5 received placebo; per-sample allocation not given. Day 63 following the first vaccine or placebo injection was when the samples were taken. What was given as vaccine was an Ad26 vector encoding Wuhan-strain SARS-CoV-2 spike. Method: immunoSEQ multiplex PCR; TCRdb's copy keeps in-frame clones and lacks some. Counted here are under 400,000 clones, around 90% occurring once; the ten biggest clones make up around 3.5%. V dropped 7 bases and J dropped 4 bases, with 19 bases sitting between them. The CDR3 has 16 amino acids. Germline-derived CDR1 and CDR2 are LGHDT and YNNKEL (reference sequence).

This chain uses TRBV3-1 (or the pseudogene TRBV3-2) with TRBJ2-2; TRBD2 might be the D (7 bases). The TCR originated in a person between 18 and 60 years old who received the Ad26.COV2.S COVID-19 vaccine or a placebo. The specimen was peripheral blood, collected in a trial of Ad26.COV2.S vaccine versus placebo. CDR3 residues: CASTVGGGPGTGELFF. The CDR3 coding sequence is TGTGCCAGCACCGTGGGGGGGGGCCCGGGCACCGGGGAGCTGTTTTTT.